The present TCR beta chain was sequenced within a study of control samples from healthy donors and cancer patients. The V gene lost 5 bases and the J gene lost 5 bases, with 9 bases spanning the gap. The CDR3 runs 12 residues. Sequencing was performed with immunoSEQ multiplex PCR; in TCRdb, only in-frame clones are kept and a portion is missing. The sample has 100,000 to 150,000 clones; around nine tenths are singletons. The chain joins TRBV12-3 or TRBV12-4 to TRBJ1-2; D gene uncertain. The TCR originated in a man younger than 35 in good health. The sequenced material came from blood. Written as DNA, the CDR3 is TGTGCCAGCAGTCGGGGAGAGTATGGCTACACCTTC. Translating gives CASSRGEYGYTF.